The T cell receptor beta chain described here comes from a study of monozygotic twins with inflammatory bowel disease. General observations from the study: No distinction between different T cell subtypes was possible. Inverse Simpson values showed less TCRbeta diversity in IBD patients than in their healthy co-twins.

On this clonotype itself: Antigen unknown.

TCRdb re-called the 5' RACE reads and gives one entry per CDR3 protein, without DNA. Recorded for this sample: approximately 400,000 distinct CDR3 sequences. Per the germline V gene, CDR1 is SGHDN and CDR2 is FVKESK. The CDR3 length is 19 residues. The source is a human donor with ulcerative colitis or Crohn's disease, or a healthy co-twin of an affected twin (not recorded which). This chain links TRBV14 with TRBJ2-7; as DNA is missing, the TRBD2 call by TCRdb cannot be tested. The specimen was blood. This chain's CDR3 is CASSSHPGLAGGTPYEQYF.